This T cell receptor (beta chain) was sequenced during a study of spatial heterogeneity in lung cancer. A word on this clonotype: At one end, the junction sequence differs from germline, possibly due to a read error.

TCRdb processed the 5' RACE reads anew with MiXCR; each CDR3 protein has one entry. Among around 66,000 distinct CDR3 sequences listed, under 7.5% were seen once. Time point specified: sample taken at primary tumor resection. This CDR3 has 14 amino acids. CDR1 SEHNR and CDR2 FQNEAQ come from the germline V gene (reference sequence). The sample was PBMCs, taken at surgery. The origin of this receptor is a female donor with early-stage non-small cell lung cancer. The chain is built from TRBV7-9 and TRBJ2-7; D gene ambiguous. CDR3 sequence (DNA): TGTGTCAGCAGCTCCACGAGCAGCTCCTACGAGCAGTACTTC. Residues: CVSSSTSSSYEQYF. The whole variable domain, filled in from reference TRBV7-9 and TRBJ2-7, reads DTGVSQNPRHKITKRGQNVTFRCDPISEHNRLYWYRQTLGQGPEFLTYFQNEAQLEKSRLLSDRFSAERPKGSFSTLEIQRTEQGDSAMYLCVSSSTSSSYEQYFGPGTRLTVT.